This T cell receptor (beta chain) appears in the sequencing data of a study of CD4+ T cells in melanoma (dated by TCRdb to 2022 to 2024). Some background on the complete study: The study examined neoantigen-specific CD4+ T cells in human melanoma. Paper-wide results and their limitations: The report described a correlation between neoantigen-specific CD4+ T cells and the function of CD8+ T cells, macrophages and B cells. According to the report, neoantigen-specific CD4+ T cells in melanoma displayed diverse differentiation states.

The donors were melanoma patients. From a lookup of the germline V gene, CDR1 and CDR2 are KGHDR and SFDVKD. CDR3 length: 16 amino acids, cysteine to phenylalanine. The DNA shown is the 48-base CDR3, in frame from base 1. Trimming at the junction amounts to 4 bases on V and 1 base on J, and the germline ends lie 12 bases apart. Library preparation used the immunoSEQ multiplex PCR assay. Drawn from immuneACCESS, this table holds only the in-frame rearrangements with V and J called that TCRdb kept. Clones are partly lost; checked studies trace under half to an unresolved V gene and leave the rest unexplained. This sample lists roughly 5,000 clones; about 65% were detected once. The ten largest make up about 29% of the sample. About this clone itself: Its specific antigen is unknown. The record has no base qualities; no much larger clone is one base away.

The clonotype was recovered from a human donor with melanoma. The sequence joins TRBV24-1 to TRBJ2-2; perhaps TRBD1 is the D gene, with 6 bases matching. Specimen: cells from a culture (not recorded whether cultured in vitro). The nucleotide sequence reads as follows: TGTGCCACCAGTGACCAAACAGGGCTGAACACCGGGGAGCTGTTTTTT. Translated, it gives CATSDQTGLNTGELFF.